This TCR beta chain was found in a study of tumor-infiltrating lymphocytes in primary liver carcinoma. For the study at large: Enrolled patients were male and female, aged 30 to 69 years. Samples returned roughly 3.65 to 8 million productive TCRbeta reads each. Read depth did not differ significantly between tissue types. Study conclusions and caveats: Tumor tissue displayed a significantly greater top-250-clone fraction than blood (p = 0.039). Reduced overlap was seen in tumor-adjacent and tumor-blood pairs versus tumor region pairs.

From 450 to 600 ng total RNA, TCR beta cDNA was generated with a primer in the constant region. Modified slightly, ARM-PCR produced TCR beta libraries over three nested multiplex PCR rounds. A C-beta reverse primer was combined with TRBV1-TRBV30 forward primers in the first two PCR rounds, and each round had 9 to 10 cycles. TCRdb fed the multiplex PCR reads into MiXCR, producing one record per CDR3 protein. The sample lists tens of thousands of distinct CDR3 sequences, 75% occurring once. This clonotype showed up just a few times. The antigen is undetermined. This may be a read error, as it is one base from a much larger clone. This CDR3 spans 17 amino acids. V was trimmed by 5 bases and J by 4 bases, leaving 21 bases between them. The germline V gene encodes CDR1 SEHNR and CDR2 FQNEAQ (reference sequence). Unsorted bulk tissue (roughly 18-32 mg) underwent RNA and DNA co-extraction.

The sample consisted of tumor-adjacent normal liver tissue. The gene calls are TRBV7-9 and TRBJ2-1; TRBD2 is a possible D gene (5 bases). The sequence derives from a man aged 35-49 years with primary liver carcinoma and hepatitis B virus infection. The CDR3, as DNA: TGTGCCAGCAGCCCTCTTTTAGGAGCGGAAGGATACAATGAGCAGTTCTTC. Translated: CASSPLLGAEGYNEQFF.